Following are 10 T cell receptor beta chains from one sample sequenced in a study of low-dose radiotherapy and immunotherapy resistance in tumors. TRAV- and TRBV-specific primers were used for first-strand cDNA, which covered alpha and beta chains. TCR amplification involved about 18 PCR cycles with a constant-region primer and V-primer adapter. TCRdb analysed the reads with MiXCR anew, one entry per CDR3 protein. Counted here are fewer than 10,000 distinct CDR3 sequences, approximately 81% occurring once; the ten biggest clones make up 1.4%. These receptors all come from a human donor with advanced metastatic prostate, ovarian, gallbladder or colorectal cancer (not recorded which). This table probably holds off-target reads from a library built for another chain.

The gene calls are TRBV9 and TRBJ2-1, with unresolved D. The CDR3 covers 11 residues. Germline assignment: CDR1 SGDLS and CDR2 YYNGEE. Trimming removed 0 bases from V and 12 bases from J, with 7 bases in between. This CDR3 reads CASSVVSRQFF. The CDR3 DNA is TGTGCCAGCAGCGTAGTAAGCAGGCAGTTCTTC.

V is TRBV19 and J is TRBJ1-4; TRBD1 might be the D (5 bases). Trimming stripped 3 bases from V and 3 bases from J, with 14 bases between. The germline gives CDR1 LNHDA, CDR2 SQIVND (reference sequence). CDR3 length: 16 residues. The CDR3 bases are TGTGCCAGTAGTATGAACAGGCTGGAACCTAATGAAAAACTGTTTTTT. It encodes CASSMNRLEPNEKLFF.

The CDR3: CASTPGQASGANVLTF. CDR3 nucleotide sequence: TGTGCCAGTACCCCTGGACAGGCCTCTGGGGCCAACGTCCTGACTTTC. The chain couples TRBV19 to TRBJ2-6; 7 nucleotides match TRBD1. The V gene end was trimmed by 7 bases and the J gene end by 0 bases; junction bases not matched to a gene: 6. Germline V gene lookup returns CDR1 LNHDA and CDR2 SQIVND (reference sequence). The CDR3 sequence is 16 residues long.

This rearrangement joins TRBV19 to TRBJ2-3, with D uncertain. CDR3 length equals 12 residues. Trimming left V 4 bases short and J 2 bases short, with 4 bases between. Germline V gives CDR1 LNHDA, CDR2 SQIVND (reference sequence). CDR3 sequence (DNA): TGTGCCAGTAGTACCCCCACAGATACGCAGTATTTT. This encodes CASSTPTDTQYF.

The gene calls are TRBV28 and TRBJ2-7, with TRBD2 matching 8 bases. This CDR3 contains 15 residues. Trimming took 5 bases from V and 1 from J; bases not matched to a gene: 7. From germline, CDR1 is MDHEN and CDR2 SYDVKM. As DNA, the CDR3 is TGTGCCAGCAGTATCAGCGGGAGTGGTTCCTACGAGCAGTACTTC. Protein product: CASSISGSGSYEQYF.

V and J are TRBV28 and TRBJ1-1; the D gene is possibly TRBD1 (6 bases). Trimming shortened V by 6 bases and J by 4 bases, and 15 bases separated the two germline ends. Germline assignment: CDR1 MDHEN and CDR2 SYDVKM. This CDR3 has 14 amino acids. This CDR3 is CASSQGGGTTEAFF. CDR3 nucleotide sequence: TGTGCCAGCAGCCAAGGGGGAGGGACCACTGAAGCTTTCTTT.

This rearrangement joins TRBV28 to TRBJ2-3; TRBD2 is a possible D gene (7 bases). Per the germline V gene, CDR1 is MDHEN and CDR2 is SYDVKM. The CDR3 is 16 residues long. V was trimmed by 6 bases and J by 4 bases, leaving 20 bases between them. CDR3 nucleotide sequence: TGTGCCAGCAGCCCCTGGAGGGAGGGGGTTGCAGATACGCAGTATTTT. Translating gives CASSPWREGVADTQYF.

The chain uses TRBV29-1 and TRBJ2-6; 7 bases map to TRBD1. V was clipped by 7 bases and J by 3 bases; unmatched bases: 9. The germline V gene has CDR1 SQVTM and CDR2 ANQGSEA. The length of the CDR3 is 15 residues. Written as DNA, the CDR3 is TGCAGCGCGGCGCAGGGGGAAGGTGGGGCCAACGTCCTGACTTTC. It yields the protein CSAAQGEGGANVLTF.

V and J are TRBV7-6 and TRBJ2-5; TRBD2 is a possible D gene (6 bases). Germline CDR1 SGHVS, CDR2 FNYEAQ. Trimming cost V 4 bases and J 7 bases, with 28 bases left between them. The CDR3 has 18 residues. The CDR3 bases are TGTGCCAGCAGCTGGCATAACAATCCTTCGGGAGCTCCCGGGACCCAGTACTTC. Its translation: CASSWHNNPSGAPGTQYF.

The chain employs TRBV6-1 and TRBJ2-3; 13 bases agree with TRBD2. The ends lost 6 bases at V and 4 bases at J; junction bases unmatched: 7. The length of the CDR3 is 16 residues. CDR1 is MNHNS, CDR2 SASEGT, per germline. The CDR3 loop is CASSGTSGRAPDTQYF. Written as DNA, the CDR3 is TGTGCCAGCAGCGGAACTAGCGGGAGGGCCCCAGATACGCAGTATTTT.